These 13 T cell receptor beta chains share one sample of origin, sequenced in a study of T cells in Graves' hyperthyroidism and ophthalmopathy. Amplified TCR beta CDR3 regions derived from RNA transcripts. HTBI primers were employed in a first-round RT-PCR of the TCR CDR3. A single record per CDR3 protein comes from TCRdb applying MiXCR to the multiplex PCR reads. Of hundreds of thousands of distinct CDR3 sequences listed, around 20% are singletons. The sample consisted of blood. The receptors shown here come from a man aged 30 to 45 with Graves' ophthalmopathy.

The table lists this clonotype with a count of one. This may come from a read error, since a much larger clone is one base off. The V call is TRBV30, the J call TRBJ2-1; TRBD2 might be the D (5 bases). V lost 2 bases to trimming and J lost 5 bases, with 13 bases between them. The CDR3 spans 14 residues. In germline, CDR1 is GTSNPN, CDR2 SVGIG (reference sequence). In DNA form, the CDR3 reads TGTGCCTGGAGTACCCGGGATTGGAACAATGAGCAGTTCTTC. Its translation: CAWSTRDWNNEQFF.

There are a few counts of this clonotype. In DNA form, the CDR3 reads TGTGCCAGCAGTTTTACTAGCGGGCAGATAATCTACGAGCAGTACTTC. Translating gives CASSFTSGQIIYEQYF. The chain couples TRBV28 to TRBJ2-7; 9 nucleotides align to TRBD2. This CDR3 is built from 16 residues. The germline gives CDR1 MDHEN, CDR2 SYDVKM. V gave up 3 bases and J gave up 3 bases; unmatched junction bases: 9. The whole variable domain, remainder taken from reference TRBV28 and TRBJ2-7, is DVKVTQSSRYLVKRTGEKVFLECVQDMDHENMFWYRQDPGLGLRLIYFSYDVKMKEKGDIPEGYSVSREKKERFSLILESASTNQTSMYLCASSFTSGQIIYEQYFGPGTRLTVT.

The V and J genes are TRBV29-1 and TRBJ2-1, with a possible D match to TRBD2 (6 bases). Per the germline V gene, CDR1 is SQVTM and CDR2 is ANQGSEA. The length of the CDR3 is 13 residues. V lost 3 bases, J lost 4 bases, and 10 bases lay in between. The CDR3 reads CSVEAGLYNEQFF. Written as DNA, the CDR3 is TGCAGCGTTGAGGCGGGGCTGTACAATGAGCAGTTCTTC.

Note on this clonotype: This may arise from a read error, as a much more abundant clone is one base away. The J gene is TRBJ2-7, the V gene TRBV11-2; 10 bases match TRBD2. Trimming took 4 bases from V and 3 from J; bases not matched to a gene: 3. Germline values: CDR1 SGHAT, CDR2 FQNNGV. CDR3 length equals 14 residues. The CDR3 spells CASSSERGGYEQYF. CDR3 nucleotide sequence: TGTGCCAGCAGCTCCGAGCGGGGGGGCTACGAGCAGTACTTC. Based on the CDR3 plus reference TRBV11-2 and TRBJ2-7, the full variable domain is EAGVAQSPRYKIIEKRQSVAFWCNPISGHATLYWYQQILGQGPKLLIQFQNNGVVDDSQLPKDRFSAERLKGVDSTLKIQPAKLEDSAVYLCASSSERGGYEQYFGPGTRLTVT.

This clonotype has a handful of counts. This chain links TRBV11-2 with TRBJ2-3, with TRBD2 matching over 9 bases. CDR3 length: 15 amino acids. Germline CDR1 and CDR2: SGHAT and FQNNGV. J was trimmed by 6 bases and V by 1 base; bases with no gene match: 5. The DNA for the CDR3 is TGTGCCAGCAGCTTAGGGCGGGAGGGCCGCGATACGCAGTATTTT. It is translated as CASSLGREGRDTQYF.

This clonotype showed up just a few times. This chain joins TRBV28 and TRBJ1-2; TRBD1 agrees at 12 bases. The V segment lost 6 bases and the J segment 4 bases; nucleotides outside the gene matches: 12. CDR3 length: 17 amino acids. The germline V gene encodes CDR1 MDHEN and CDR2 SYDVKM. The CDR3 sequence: CASSSPGQGAWSYGYTF. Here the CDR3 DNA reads TGTGCCAGCAGCTCCCCGGGACAGGGGGCATGGAGCTATGGCTACACCTTC.

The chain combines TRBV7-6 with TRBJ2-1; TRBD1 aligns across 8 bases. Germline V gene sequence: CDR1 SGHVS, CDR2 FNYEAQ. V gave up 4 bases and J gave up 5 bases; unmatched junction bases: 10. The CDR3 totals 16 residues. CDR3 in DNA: TGTGCCAGCAGCTCGCTAGGGACGACAGGGGACAATGAGCAGTTCTTC. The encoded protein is CASSSLGTTGDNEQFF.

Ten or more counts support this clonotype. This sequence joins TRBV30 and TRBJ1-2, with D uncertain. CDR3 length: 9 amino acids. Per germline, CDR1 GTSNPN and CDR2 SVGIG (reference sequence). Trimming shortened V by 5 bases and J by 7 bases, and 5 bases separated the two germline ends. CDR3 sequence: CAWGGGYTF. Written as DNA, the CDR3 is TGTGCCTGGGGAGGTGGCTACACCTTC.

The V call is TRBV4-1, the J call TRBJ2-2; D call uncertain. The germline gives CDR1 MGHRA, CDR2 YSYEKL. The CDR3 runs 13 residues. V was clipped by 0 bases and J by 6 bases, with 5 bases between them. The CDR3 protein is CASSQDYSGELFF. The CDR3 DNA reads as TGCGCCAGCAGCCAAGATTATTCCGGGGAGCTGTTTTTT.

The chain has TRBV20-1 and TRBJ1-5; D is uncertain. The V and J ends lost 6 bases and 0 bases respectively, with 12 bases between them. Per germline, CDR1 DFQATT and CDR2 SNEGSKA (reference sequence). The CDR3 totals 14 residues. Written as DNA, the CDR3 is TGCAGTGCCGTAGGGATGATTAGCAATCAGCCCCAGCATTTT. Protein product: CSAVGMISNQPQHF.

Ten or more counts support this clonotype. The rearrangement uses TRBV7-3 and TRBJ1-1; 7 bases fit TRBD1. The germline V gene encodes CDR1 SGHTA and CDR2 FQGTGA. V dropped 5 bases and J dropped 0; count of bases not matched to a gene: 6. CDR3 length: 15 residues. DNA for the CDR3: TGTGCCAGCAGCCTTCAGGGGGTCGTGAACACTGAAGCTTTCTTT. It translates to CASSLQGVVNTEAFF. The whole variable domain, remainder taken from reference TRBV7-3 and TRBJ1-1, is GAGVSQTPSNKVTEKGKYVELRCDPISGHTALYWYRQSLGQGPEFLIYFQGTGAADDSGLPNDRFFAVRPEGSVSTLKIQRTERGDSAVYLCASSLQGVVNTEAFFGQGTRLTVV.

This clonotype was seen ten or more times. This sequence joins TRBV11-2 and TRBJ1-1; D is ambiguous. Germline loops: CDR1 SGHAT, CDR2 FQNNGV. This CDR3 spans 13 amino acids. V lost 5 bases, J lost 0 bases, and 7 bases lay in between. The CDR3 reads CASSRLVNTEAFF. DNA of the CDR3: TGTGCCAGCAGCCGACTCGTGAACACTGAAGCTTTCTTT.

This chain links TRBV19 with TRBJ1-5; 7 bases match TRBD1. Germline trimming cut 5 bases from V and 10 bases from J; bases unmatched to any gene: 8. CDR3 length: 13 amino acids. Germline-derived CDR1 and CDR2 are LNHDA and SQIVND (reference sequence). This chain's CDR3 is CASSPQGQLPQHF. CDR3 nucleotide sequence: TGTGCCAGTAGTCCCCAGGGACAGTTACCCCAGCATTTT.